This T cell receptor (beta chain) was captured in a study of cytomegalovirus exposure and HLA in healthy donors. Concerning this clone: Its specificity is unknown.

Whole-study results and caveats: Rates of TCR association differed by HLA locus in a later analysis, with DRB1 highest and HLA-C lowest. Later analysis identified a missense DCLRE1C variant that was linked to TCR beta V- and J-gene trimming.

This PCR relied on a set of 60 Vbeta primers and 13 Jbeta primers. The protocol was immunoSEQ multiplex PCR, while the TCRdb copy is restricted to in-frame clones and leaves out a portion. The sample consists of about 100,000 clones, around 60% of them appearing once. What was sequenced was PBMCs. The TCR sequence derives from a human donor in good health.

The CDR3 is CASSPGTTRYQPQHF. The CDR3 DNA reads TGTGCCAGTAGCCCTGGAACAACTAGATATCAGCCCCAGCATTTT. The genes are TRBV19 and TRBJ1-5, with D unclear. The V gene lost 6 bases and the J gene lost 5 bases, with 17 bases spanning the gap. Germline CDR1 reads LNHDA; CDR2 reads SQIVND (reference sequence). This CDR3 has 15 residues.